Listed below are T cell receptor beta chains from one sample, sequenced in a study of blood T cell repertoires in COVID-19. Here immunoSEQ multiplex PCR was the method, and the copy in TCRdb shows in-frame clones only, minus some. The sample carries roughly 140,000 clones, around 72% recorded once. The sample taken for sequencing was peripheral blood. Receptors were obtained from a woman between 55 and 75 years old with acute or convalescent COVID-19. Both conserved end residues are part of each CDR3. D genes are given only for firm matches. For some rows the clone size is stated as once, few or many, or as a class when expanded; others skip it.

CDR3 protein: CAADRGGEKLFF; CDR3 DNA: TGTGCCGCCGACAGGGGAGGTGAAAAACTGTTTTTT; J gene: TRBJ1-4; V gene: TRBV30; D gene: TRBD1; clone size: -
CDR3 protein: CASSQASTSLLSGANVLTF; CDR3 DNA: TGTGCCAGCAGCCAAGCCTCAACTAGTTTACTCTCTGGGGCCAACGTCCTGACTTTC; J gene: TRBJ2-6; V gene: TRBV4-2; D gene: -; clone size: -
CDR3 protein: CAAKDRHGYTF; CDR3 DNA: TGTGCAGCAAAGGACAGACATGGCTACACCTTC; J gene: TRBJ1-2; V gene: TRBV30; D gene: -; clone size: -
CDR3 protein: CASSLKGVGNTEAFF; CDR3 DNA: TGTGCCAGCAGCTTAAAGGGGGTGGGGAACACTGAAGCTTTCTTT; J gene: TRBJ1-1; V gene: TRBV7-9; D gene: -; clone size: -
CDR3 protein: CASSGVRGQGREQYF; CDR3 DNA: TGCGCCAGCAGCGGCGTCAGGGGACAGGGGCGCGAGCAGTACTTC; J gene: TRBJ2-7; V gene: TRBV5-1; D gene: TRBD1; clone size: -
CDR3 protein: CASWGGKLFF; CDR3 DNA: TGTGCCAGTTGGGGGGGAAAACTGTTTTTT; J gene: TRBJ1-4; V gene: TRBV12-3/TRBV12-4; D gene: -; clone size: -
CDR3 protein: CASSYSGQPYEQYF; CDR3 DNA: TGTGCCAGCAGTTACTCGGGACAGCCCTACGAGCAGTACTTC; J gene: TRBJ2-7; V gene: TRBV6-5; D gene: TRBD1; clone size: -
CDR3 protein: CASTPWRGGEQYF; CDR3 DNA: TGTGCCAGCACCCCTTGGAGGGGTGGCGAGCAGTACTTC; J gene: TRBJ2-7; V gene: TRBV5-6; D gene: -; clone size: -
CDR3 protein: CAWGPGNQPQHF; CDR3 DNA: TGTGCCTGGGGCCCGGGCAATCAGCCCCAGCATTTT; J gene: TRBJ1-5; V gene: TRBV30; D gene: -; clone size: -
CDR3 protein: CASSSRGRGNTGELFF; CDR3 DNA: TGTGCCAGCAGTTCCAGGGGGCGGGGAAACACCGGGGAGCTGTTTTTT; J gene: TRBJ2-2; V gene: TRBV6-5; D gene: TRBD1; clone size: -
CDR3 protein: CASSFTGFSGNTIYF; CDR3 DNA: TGTGCCAGCAGTTTTACGGGTTTCTCTGGAAACACCATATATTTT; J gene: TRBJ1-3; V gene: TRBV28; D gene: -; clone size: -
CDR3 protein: CASSPTSTGAFTEAFF; CDR3 DNA: TGTGCCAGCTCACCCACATCGACAGGGGCCTTCACTGAAGCTTTCTTT; J gene: TRBJ1-1; V gene: TRBV18; D gene: TRBD1; clone size: -
CDR3 protein: CASSRLAGGPDTQYF; CDR3 DNA: TGTGCCAGCAGCCGACTAGCGGGAGGTCCAGATACGCAGTATTTT; J gene: TRBJ2-3; V gene: TRBV3-1/TRBV3-2; D gene: TRBD2; clone size: -
CDR3 protein: CASSQAPGGAYEQYF; CDR3 DNA: TGTGCCAGCAGCCAGGCCCCGGGAGGTGCCTACGAGCAGTACTTC; J gene: TRBJ2-7; V gene: TRBV3-1/TRBV3-2; D gene: TRBD2; clone size: once
CDR3 protein: CASSYSGGENSPLHF; CDR3 DNA: TGTGCCAGCAGTTACTCGGGCGGGGAGAACTCACCCCTCCACTTT; J gene: TRBJ1-6; V gene: TRBV6-5; D gene: -; clone size: -
CDR3 protein: CASSVAGGLGEAFF; CDR3 DNA: TGTGCCAGCAGCGTAGCAGGGGGATTAGGTGAAGCTTTCTTT; J gene: TRBJ1-1; V gene: TRBV9; D gene: TRBD1; clone size: -
CDR3 protein: CAWSLVGNTIYF; CDR3 DNA: TGTGCCTGGAGTCTTGTCGGAAACACCATATATTTT; J gene: TRBJ1-3; V gene: TRBV30; D gene: -; clone size: -
CDR3 protein: CASSGRGRVGTGELFF; CDR3 DNA: TGCGCCAGCAGCGGACGGGGAAGGGTCGGCACCGGGGAGCTGTTTTTT; J gene: TRBJ2-2; V gene: TRBV5-1; D gene: -; clone size: -
CDR3 protein: CASSSRDIGSTDTQYF; CDR3 DNA: TGCGCCAGCAGCAGCCGGGATATCGGCAGCACAGATACGCAGTATTTT; J gene: TRBJ2-3; V gene: TRBV10-1; D gene: -; clone size: -
CDR3 protein: CASSRVRGPTGELFF; CDR3 DNA: TGTGCCAGCAGTAGAGTCAGGGGTCCCACCGGGGAGCTGTTTTTT; J gene: TRBJ2-2; V gene: TRBV27; D gene: -; clone size: -
CDR3 protein: CASSLTGNEQYF; CDR3 DNA: TGCGCCAGCAGCTTGACGGGGAACGAGCAGTACTTC; J gene: TRBJ2-7; V gene: TRBV5-1; D gene: -; clone size: -
CDR3 protein: CASSRRDEQYF; CDR3 DNA: TGTGCCAGCAGCAGGAGAGACGAGCAGTACTTC; J gene: TRBJ2-7; V gene: TRBV11-2; D gene: -; clone size: -
CDR3 protein: CASSLELGRREFTDTQYF; CDR3 DNA: TGCGCCAGCAGCTTGGAATTGGGGCGGCGGGAGTTCACAGATACGCAGTATTTT; J gene: TRBJ2-3; V gene: TRBV5-1; D gene: TRBD2; clone size: -
CDR3 protein: CAWSVPSLGISSPLHF; CDR3 DNA: TGTGCCTGGAGTGTACCATCCCTTGGCATATCATCACCCCTCCACTTT; J gene: TRBJ1-6; V gene: TRBV30; D gene: -; clone size: -
CDR3 protein: CASSLIGQDANTEAFF; CDR3 DNA: TGCGCCAGCAGCTTGATAGGACAAGATGCAAACACTGAAGCTTTCTTT; J gene: TRBJ1-1; V gene: TRBV5-1; D gene: -; clone size: -
CDR3 protein: CASYEAGLTGELFF; CDR3 DNA: TGCGCCAGCTATGAAGCGGGACTCACCGGGGAGCTGTTTTTT; J gene: TRBJ2-2; V gene: TRBV5-1; D gene: TRBD2; clone size: -
CDR3 protein: CATSKREGNTEAFF; CDR3 DNA: TGTGCCACCAGCAAGCGAGAGGGGAACACTGAAGCTTTCTTT; J gene: TRBJ1-1; V gene: TRBV15; D gene: -; clone size: once
CDR3 protein: CASSGDTRYGYTF; CDR3 DNA: TGTGCCAGCAGTGGGGACACTCGCTATGGCTACACCTTC; J gene: TRBJ1-2; V gene: TRBV2; D gene: -; clone size: few
CDR3 protein: CASSFNWGRGREKLFF; CDR3 DNA: TGTGCCAGCAGTTTTAATTGGGGCAGGGGTAGAGAAAAACTGTTTTTT; J gene: TRBJ1-4; V gene: TRBV27; D gene: -; clone size: -
CDR3 protein: CAIIPLVQEAFF; CDR3 DNA: TGTGCCATCATACCACTGGTGCAAGAAGCTTTCTTT; J gene: TRBJ1-1; V gene: TRBV12-3/TRBV12-4; D gene: -; clone size: -
CDR3 protein: CASRYRDSNFNQPQHF; CDR3 DNA: TGTGCCAGCAGGTACCGGGACAGCAACTTCAATCAGCCCCAGCATTTT; J gene: TRBJ1-5; V gene: TRBV6-5; D gene: TRBD1; clone size: few
CDR3 protein: CASSLNVGQGAFF; CDR3 DNA: TGTGCCAGCAGCCTAAACGTCGGACAGGGTGCTTTCTTT; J gene: TRBJ1-1; V gene: TRBV7-3; D gene: TRBD1; clone size: -
CDR3 protein: CASSLDLWLAGTSYEQYF; CDR3 DNA: TGTGCCAGCAGCTTAGATCTATGGCTAGCGGGAACCTCCTACGAGCAGTACTTC; J gene: TRBJ2-7; V gene: TRBV11-2; D gene: TRBD2; clone size: few
CDR3 protein: CATSEIRVGVNEQFF; CDR3 DNA: TGTGCCACCAGTGAAATTCGGGTGGGTGTCAATGAGCAGTTCTTC; J gene: TRBJ2-1; V gene: TRBV24-1; D gene: -; clone size: -
CDR3 protein: CASSWRLDAVYNEQFF; CDR3 DNA: TGTGCCAGCAGCTGGCGACTAGACGCCGTCTACAATGAGCAGTTCTTC; J gene: TRBJ2-1; V gene: TRBV13; D gene: -; clone size: -
CDR3 protein: CAISRSGRNDNEQFF; CDR3 DNA: TGTGCCATCAGCCGTAGCGGGAGGAACGACAATGAGCAGTTCTTC; J gene: TRBJ2-1; V gene: TRBV10-3; D gene: TRBD2; clone size: -
CDR3 protein: CASSIQNTEAFF; CDR3 DNA: TGTGCCAGCAGCATACAGAACACTGAAGCTTTCTTT; J gene: TRBJ1-1; V gene: TRBV11-2; D gene: -; clone size: -
CDR3 protein: CASSSQGSPGNTIYF; CDR3 DNA: TGTGCCAGCAGCTCGCAGGGGTCCCCTGGAAACACCATATATTTT; J gene: TRBJ1-3; V gene: TRBV11-2; D gene: -; clone size: -
CDR3 protein: CASSPNRGTNEKLFF; CDR3 DNA: TGTGCCAGCAGCCCGAACAGGGGAACTAATGAAAAACTGTTTTTT; J gene: TRBJ1-4; V gene: TRBV3-1/TRBV3-2; D gene: TRBD1; clone size: -
CDR3 protein: CASSLTVTGGQNTGELFF; CDR3 DNA: TGTGCCAGCAGCTTAACCGTGACAGGGGGCCAGAACACCGGGGAGCTGTTTTTT; J gene: TRBJ2-2; V gene: TRBV7-3; D gene: TRBD1; clone size: once
CDR3 protein: CASSLAGETQYF; CDR3 DNA: TGTGCCAGCAGCCTGGCCGGGGAGACCCAGTACTTC; J gene: TRBJ2-5; V gene: TRBV5-6; D gene: -; clone size: -
CDR3 protein: CSVEGIQGAAYNEQFF; CDR3 DNA: TGCAGCGTTGAAGGCATACAGGGGGCTGCCTACAATGAGCAGTTCTTC; J gene: TRBJ2-1; V gene: TRBV29-1; D gene: TRBD1; clone size: -
CDR3 protein: CAWARRQGVYEQYF; CDR3 DNA: TGTGCCTGGGCTAGAAGACAGGGAGTATACGAGCAGTACTTC; J gene: TRBJ2-7; V gene: TRBV30; D gene: TRBD1; clone size: -
CDR3 protein: CASTPVGNYEQYF; CDR3 DNA: TGTGCCAGCACCCCGGTCGGGAACTACGAGCAGTACTTC; J gene: TRBJ2-7; V gene: TRBV7-2; D gene: -; clone size: once
CDR3 protein: CASSPGTSGRGNEQFF; CDR3 DNA: TGCGCCAGCAGCCCCGGGACTAGCGGGAGAGGCAATGAGCAGTTCTTC; J gene: TRBJ2-1; V gene: TRBV4-1; D gene: TRBD2; clone size: -
CDR3 protein: CASSRRAGEETQYF; CDR3 DNA: TGCGCCAGCAGCCGACGAGCGGGAGAAGAGACCCAGTACTTC; J gene: TRBJ2-5; V gene: TRBV5-1; D gene: TRBD2; clone size: -
CDR3 protein: CASSQGTVFMNTEAFF; CDR3 DNA: TGTGCCAGCAGCCAAGGGACAGTATTTATGAACACTGAAGCTTTCTTT; J gene: TRBJ1-1; V gene: TRBV4-2; D gene: -; clone size: once
CDR3 protein: CASSSQTATDTQYF; CDR3 DNA: TGTGCCAGCAGCTCACAGACAGCCACAGATACGCAGTATTTT; J gene: TRBJ2-3; V gene: TRBV9; D gene: -; clone size: -
CDR3 protein: CARGGADTYEQYF; CDR3 DNA: TGTGCCAGGGGAGGCGCGGATACCTACGAGCAGTACTTC; J gene: TRBJ2-7; V gene: TRBV19; D gene: -; clone size: -
CDR3 protein: CASSEVSSAEQFF; CDR3 DNA: TGTGCCAGCAGTGAAGTCTCCAGCGCGGAGCAGTTCTTC; J gene: TRBJ2-1; V gene: TRBV25-1; D gene: -; clone size: -
CDR3 protein: CASSLLLQTGTIYF; CDR3 DNA: TGTGCCAGCAGTTTACTGTTACAGACAGGGACCATATATTTT; J gene: TRBJ1-3; V gene: TRBV28; D gene: TRBD1; clone size: -
CDR3 protein: CASSYMGQGINQPQHF; CDR3 DNA: TGTGCCAGCAGTTACATGGGACAGGGTATCAATCAGCCCCAGCATTTT; J gene: TRBJ1-5; V gene: TRBV6-2/TRBV6-3; D gene: TRBD1; clone size: -
CDR3 protein: CASRSRDRVTNEKLFF; CDR3 DNA: TGTGCCAGCAGGTCCCGGGACAGGGTTACTAATGAAAAACTGTTTTTT; J gene: TRBJ1-4; V gene: TRBV28; D gene: TRBD1; clone size: -
CDR3 protein: CASSPSQGADGYTF; CDR3 DNA: TGTGCCAGCTCACCTTCACAGGGGGCGGATGGCTACACCTTC; J gene: TRBJ1-2; V gene: TRBV18; D gene: TRBD1; clone size: -